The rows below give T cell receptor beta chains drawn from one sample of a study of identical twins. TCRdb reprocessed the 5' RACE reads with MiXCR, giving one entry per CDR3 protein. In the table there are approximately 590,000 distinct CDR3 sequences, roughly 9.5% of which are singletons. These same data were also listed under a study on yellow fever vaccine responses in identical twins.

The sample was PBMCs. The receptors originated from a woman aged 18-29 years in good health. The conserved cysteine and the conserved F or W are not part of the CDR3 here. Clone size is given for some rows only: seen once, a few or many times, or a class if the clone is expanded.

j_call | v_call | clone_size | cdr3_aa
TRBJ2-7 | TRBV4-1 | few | ASSQEGLVGVSYEQY
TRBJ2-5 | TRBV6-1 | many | ASSKARGAQETQY
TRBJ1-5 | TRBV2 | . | ASSEQGRNNQPQH
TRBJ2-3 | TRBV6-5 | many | ASSYVDTQY
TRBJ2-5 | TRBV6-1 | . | ASTPGTGFFETQY
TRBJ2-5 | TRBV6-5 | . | ASSPNQGPPY
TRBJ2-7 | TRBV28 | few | ASSTWTDAYEQY
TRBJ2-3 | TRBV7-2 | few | ASSSFVRDTQY
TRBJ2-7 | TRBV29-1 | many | SVVSDSYEQY
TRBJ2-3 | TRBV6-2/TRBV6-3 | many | ASSYGSSDTQY
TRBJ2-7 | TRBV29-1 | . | SGCYDKIAYEQY
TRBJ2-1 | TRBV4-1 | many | ASSQGWDPYNEQF
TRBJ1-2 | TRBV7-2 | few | ASSLLLHDFGYT
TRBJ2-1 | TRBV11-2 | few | ASSTEGVRIYNEQF
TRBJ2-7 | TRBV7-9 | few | ASSLDREYFYEQY
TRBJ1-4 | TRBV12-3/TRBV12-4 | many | ASRLDRGPRKGEKLF
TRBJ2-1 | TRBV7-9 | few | ATIPGTGLLGSLF
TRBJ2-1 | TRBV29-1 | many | SAVRASGYNEQF
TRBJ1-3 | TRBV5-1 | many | ASSPGTPWLSGNTIY
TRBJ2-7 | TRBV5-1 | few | ASSSGEGIYELY
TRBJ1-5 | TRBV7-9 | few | ASSRGQGAGNQPQH
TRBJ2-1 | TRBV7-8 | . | ASTPLMDYNEQF
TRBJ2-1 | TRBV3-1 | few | ASSPLLVAGGFEQF
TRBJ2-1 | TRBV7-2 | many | ASSLRTPSYNEQF
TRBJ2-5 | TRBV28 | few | ASSFGPTGVETQY
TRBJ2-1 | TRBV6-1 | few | ASKAGESSYNEQF
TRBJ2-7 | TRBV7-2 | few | ASSLVGLPEQY
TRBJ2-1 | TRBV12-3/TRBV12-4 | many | ASTPYRTSYNEQF
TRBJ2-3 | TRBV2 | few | ASSGTRLYTDTQY
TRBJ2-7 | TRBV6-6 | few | ASTIRGGNEQY
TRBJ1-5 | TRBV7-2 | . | ASSLAVGGYSNQPQH
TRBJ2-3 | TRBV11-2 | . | ASSHRTSAHPSTDTQY
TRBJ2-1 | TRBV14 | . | ASSQGGVAEF
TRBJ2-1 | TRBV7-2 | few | ASSRTGTYNEQF
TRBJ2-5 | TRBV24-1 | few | ATSDFPATGMETQY
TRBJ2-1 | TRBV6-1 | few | ASRGTATYNEQF
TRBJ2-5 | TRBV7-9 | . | ASSLLTAQGDRETQY
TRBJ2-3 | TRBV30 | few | AWSWGGPRTDTQY
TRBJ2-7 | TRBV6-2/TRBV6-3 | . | ASSWRSPSYEQY
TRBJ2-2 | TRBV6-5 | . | ASSYLRGGTSGNTGELF